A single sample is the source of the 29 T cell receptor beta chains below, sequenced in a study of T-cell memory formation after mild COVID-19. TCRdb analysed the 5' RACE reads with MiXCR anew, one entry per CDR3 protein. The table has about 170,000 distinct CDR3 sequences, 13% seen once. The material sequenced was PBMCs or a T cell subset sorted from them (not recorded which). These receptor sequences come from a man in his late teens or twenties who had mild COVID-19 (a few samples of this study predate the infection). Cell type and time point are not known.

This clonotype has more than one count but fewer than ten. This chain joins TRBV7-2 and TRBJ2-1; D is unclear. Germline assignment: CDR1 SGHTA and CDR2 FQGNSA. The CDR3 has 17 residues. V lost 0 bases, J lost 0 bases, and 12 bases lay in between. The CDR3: CASSLAFSRSSYNEQFF. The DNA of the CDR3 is TGTGCCAGCAGCTTAGCGTTTAGCAGGTCCTCCTACAATGAGCAGTTCTTC.

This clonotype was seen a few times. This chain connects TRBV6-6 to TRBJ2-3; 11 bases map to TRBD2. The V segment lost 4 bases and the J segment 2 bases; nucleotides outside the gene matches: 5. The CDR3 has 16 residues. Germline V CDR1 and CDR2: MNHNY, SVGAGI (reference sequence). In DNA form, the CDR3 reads TGTGCCAGCAGTTCCCTAGCGGGGGGACCCACAGATACGCAGTATTTT. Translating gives CASSSLAGGPTDTQYF.

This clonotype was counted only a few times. CDR3 amino acids: CASSLIPGADTQYF. The CDR3 DNA follows: TGTGCCAGCAGCTTGATCCCGGGGGCAGATACGCAGTATTTT. The V and J genes are TRBV11-2 and TRBJ2-3; D is possibly TRBD2 (6 bases). The CDR3 totals 14 residues. CDR1 SGHAT and CDR2 FQNNGV come from the germline V gene. The ends were cut back, 3 bases at V and 4 bases at J, with 11 bases in the middle. Looking up the rest from reference TRBV11-2 and TRBJ2-3 gives the full variable domain: EAGVAQSPRYKIIEKRQSVAFWCNPISGHATLYWYQQILGQGPKLLIQFQNNGVVDDSQLPKDRFSAERLKGVDSTLKIQPAKLEDSAVYLCASSLIPGADTQYFGPGTRLTVL.

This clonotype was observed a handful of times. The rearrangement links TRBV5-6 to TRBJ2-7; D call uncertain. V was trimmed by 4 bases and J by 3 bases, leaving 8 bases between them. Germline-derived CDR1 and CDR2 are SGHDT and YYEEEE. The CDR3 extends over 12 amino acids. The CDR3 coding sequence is TGTGCCAGCAGCCGGAGAGACTACGAGCAGTACTTC. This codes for CASSRRDYEQYF.

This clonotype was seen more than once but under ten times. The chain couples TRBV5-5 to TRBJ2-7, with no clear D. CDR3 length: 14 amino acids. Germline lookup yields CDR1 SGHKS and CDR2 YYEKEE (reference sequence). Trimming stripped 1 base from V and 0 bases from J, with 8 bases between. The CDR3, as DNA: TGTGCCAGCAGCTTGTACGGGTACTCCTACGAGCAGTACGTC. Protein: CASSLYGYSYEQYV.

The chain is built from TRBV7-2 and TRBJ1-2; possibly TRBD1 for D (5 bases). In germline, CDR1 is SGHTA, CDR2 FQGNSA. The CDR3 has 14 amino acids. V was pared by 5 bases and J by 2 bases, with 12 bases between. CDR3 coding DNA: TGTGCCAGCAGCCTGGGGACTCACAACTATGGCTACACCTTC. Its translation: CASSLGTHNYGYTF.

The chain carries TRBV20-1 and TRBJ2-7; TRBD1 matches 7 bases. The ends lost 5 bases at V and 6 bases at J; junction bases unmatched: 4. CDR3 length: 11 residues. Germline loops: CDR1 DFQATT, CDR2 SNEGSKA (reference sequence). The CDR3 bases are TGCAGTGCTGGCGGACAGGTCGAGCAGTACTTC. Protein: CSAGGQVEQYF.

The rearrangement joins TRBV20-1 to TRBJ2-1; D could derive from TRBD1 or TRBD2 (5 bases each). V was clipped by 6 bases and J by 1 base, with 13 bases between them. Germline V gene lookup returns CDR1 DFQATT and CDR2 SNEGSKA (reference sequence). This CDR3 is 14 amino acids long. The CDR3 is CSAKDGTSYNEQFF. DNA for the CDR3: TGCAGTGCAAAGGACGGGACGTCCTACAATGAGCAGTTCTTC.

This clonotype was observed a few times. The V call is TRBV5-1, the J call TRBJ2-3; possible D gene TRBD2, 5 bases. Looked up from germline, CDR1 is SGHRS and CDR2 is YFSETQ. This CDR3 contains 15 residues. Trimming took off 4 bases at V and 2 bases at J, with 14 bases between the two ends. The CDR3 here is CASSRGNLDTDTQYF. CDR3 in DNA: TGCGCCAGCAGCCGAGGGAACCTAGACACAGATACGCAGTATTTT.

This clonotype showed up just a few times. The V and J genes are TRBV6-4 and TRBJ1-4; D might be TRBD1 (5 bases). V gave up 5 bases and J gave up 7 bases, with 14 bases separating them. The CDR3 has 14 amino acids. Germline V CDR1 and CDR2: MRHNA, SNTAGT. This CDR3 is CASSIDRGSEKLFF. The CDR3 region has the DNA TGTGCCAGCAGTATCGACAGAGGGAGTGAAAAACTGTTTTTT.

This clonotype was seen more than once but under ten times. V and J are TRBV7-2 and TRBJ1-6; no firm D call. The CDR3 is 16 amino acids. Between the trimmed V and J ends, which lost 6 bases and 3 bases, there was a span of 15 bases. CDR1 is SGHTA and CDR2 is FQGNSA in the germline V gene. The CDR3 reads CASRPGGNSYNSPLHF. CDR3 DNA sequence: TGTGCCAGCAGACCCGGCGGCAACAGCTATAATTCACCCCTCCACTTT.

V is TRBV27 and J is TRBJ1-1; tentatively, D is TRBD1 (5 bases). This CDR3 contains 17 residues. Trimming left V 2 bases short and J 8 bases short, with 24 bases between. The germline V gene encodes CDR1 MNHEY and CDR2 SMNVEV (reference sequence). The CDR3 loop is CASSLKGVPGLGTEAFF. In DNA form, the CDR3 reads TGTGCCAGCAGTTTAAAAGGGGTACCAGGGTTAGGAACAGAAGCTTTCTTT.

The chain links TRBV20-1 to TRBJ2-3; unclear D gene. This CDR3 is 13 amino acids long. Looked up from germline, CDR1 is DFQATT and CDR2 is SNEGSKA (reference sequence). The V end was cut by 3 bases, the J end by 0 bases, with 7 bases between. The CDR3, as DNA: TGCAGTGCTAGTAGGCCAAGCACAGATACGCAGTATTTT. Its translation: CSASRPSTDTQYF.

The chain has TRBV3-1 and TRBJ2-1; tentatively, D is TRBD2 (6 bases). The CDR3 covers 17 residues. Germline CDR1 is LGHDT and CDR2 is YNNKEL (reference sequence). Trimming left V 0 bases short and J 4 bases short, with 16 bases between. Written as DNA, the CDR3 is TGTGCCAGCAGCCAAGAAAACTTCGGGGGAGATTACAATGAGCAGTTCTTC. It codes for CASSQENFGGDYNEQFF.

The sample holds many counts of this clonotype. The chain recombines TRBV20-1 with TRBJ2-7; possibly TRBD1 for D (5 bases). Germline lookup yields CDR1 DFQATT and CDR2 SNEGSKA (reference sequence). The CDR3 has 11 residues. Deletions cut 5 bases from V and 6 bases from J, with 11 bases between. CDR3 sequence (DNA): TGCAGTGCTGGGGCCCCGCTCGAGCAGTACTTC. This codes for CSAGAPLEQYF.

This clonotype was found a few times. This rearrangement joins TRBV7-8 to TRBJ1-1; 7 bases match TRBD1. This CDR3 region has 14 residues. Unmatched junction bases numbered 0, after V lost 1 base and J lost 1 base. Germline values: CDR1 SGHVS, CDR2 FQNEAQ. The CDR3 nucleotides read TGTGCCAGCAGCTTAGACAGGGGGAACACTGAAGCTTTCTTT. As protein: CASSLDRGNTEAFF.

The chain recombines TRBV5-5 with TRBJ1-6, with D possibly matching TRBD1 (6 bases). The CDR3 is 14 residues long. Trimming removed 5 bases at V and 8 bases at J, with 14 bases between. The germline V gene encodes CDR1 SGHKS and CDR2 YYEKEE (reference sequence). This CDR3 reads CASRPGDWDSPLHF. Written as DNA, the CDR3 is TGTGCCAGCAGACCAGGGGACTGGGATTCACCCCTCCACTTT. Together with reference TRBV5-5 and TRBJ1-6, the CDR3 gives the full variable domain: DAGVTQSPTHLIKTRGQQVTLRCSPISGHKSVSWYQQVLGQGPQFIFQYYEKEERGRGNFPDRFSARQFPNYSSELNVNALLLGDSALYLCASRPGDWDSPLHFGNGTRLTVT.

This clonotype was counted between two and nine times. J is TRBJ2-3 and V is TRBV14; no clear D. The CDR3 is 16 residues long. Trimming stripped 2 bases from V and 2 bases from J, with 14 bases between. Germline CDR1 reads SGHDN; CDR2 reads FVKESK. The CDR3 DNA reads TGTGCCAGCAGCCAACGCTTGGAAGTTCTCACAGATACGCAGTATTTT. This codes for CASSQRLEVLTDTQYF.

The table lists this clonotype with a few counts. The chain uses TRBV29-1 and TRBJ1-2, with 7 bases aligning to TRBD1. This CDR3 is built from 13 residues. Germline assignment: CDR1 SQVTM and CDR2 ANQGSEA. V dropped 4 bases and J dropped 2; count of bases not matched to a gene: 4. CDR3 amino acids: CSVVEGANYGYTF. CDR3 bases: TGCAGCGTTGTTGAGGGGGCGAACTATGGCTACACCTTC.

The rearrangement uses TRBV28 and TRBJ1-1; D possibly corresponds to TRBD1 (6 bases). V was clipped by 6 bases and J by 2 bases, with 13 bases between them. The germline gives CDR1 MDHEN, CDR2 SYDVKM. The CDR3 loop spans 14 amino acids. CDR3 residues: CASSLGGVNTEAFF. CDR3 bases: TGTGCCAGCAGCTTAGGGGGAGTCAACACTGAAGCTTTCTTT.

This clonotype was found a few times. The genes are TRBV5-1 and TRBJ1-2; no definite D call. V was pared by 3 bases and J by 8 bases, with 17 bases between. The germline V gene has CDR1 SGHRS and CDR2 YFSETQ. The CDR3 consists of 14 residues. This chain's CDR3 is CASSSHSIESGYTF. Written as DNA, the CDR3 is TGCGCCAGCAGCTCACACTCCATTGAGAGCGGCTACACCTTC.

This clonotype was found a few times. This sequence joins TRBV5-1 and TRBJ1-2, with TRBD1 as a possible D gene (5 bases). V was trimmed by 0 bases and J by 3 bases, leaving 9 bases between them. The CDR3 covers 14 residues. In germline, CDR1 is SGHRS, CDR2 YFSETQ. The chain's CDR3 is CASSLVGADYGYTF. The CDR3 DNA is TGCGCCAGCAGCTTGGTAGGGGCGGACTATGGCTACACCTTC.

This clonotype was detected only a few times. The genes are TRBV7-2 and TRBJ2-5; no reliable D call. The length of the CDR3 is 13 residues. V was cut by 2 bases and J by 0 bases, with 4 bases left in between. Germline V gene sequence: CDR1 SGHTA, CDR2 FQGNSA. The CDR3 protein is CASSLYNQETQYF. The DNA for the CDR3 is TGTGCCAGCAGCTTATACAACCAAGAGACCCAGTACTTC.

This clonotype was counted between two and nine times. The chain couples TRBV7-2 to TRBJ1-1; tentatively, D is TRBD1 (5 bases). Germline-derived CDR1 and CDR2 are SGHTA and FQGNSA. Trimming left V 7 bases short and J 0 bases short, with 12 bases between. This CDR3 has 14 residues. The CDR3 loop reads CASKSGGVNTEAFF. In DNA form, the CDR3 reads TGTGCCAGCAAGTCCGGGGGGGTGAACACTGAAGCTTTCTTT.

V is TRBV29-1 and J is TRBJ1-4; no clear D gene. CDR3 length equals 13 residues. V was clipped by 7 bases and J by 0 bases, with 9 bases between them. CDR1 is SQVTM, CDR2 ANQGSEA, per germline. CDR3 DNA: TGCAGCGCCCGACGGACAACTAATGAAAAACTGTTTTTT. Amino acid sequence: CSARRTTNEKLFF.

The CDR3, as DNA: TGCGCCAGCAGCTTGGTACAGGGGGCTCGCTACGAGCAGTACTTC. Amino acid sequence: CASSLVQGARYEQYF. The J gene is TRBJ2-7, the V gene TRBV5-1; the match to TRBD1 covers 9 bases. The J segment lost 3 bases and the V segment lost 0 bases, leaving 4 bases of the junction unmatched. The CDR3 has 15 amino acids. Germline V gene data show CDR1 as SGHRS and CDR2 as YFSETQ.

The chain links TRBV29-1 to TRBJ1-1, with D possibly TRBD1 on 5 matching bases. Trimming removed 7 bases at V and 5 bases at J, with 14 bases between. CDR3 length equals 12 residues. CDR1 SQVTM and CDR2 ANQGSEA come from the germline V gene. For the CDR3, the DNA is TGCAGCGGTTTCATGCGGGGGACTGAAGCTTTCTTT. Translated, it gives CSGFMRGTEAFF.

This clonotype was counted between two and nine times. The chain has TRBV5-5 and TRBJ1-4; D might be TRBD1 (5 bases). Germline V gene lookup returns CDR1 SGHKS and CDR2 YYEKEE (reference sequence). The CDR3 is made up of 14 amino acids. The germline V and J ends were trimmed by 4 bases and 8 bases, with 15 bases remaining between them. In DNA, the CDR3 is TGTGCCAGCAGCAAGATGGGGGGGATCGAAAAACTGTTTTTT. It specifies CASSKMGGIEKLFF.

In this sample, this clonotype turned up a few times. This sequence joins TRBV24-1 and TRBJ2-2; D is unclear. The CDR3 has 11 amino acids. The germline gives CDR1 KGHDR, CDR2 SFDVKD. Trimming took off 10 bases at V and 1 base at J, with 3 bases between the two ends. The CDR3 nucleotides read TGTGCCACGAGGAACACCGGGGAGCTGTTTTTT. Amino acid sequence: CATRNTGELFF.